This paragraph covers one T cell receptor beta chain sequence. What it binds is not known. The data were obtained in a study of PD-L1 blockade in urothelial cancer. Study-wide background: About 90% of the 29 patients were men with bladder-origin urothelial cancer.

Per germline, CDR1 SGHDT and CDR2 YYEEEE. V lost 3 bases and J lost 0; bases outside the gene matches: 4. The CDR3 sequence is 15 residues long. General observations from the study: Durable-benefit cases showed more tumor-associated blood clone expansion at 3 weeks.

The study enrolled patients with locally advanced or metastatic urothelial carcinoma. Method: immunoSEQ multiplex PCR; TCRdb's copy keeps in-frame clones and lacks some. Among around 42,000 clones listed, about 80% were seen once. The sequences come from PBMCs, collected around atezolizumab (anti-PD-L1) treatment. The clonotype comes from a man between 65 and 80 years old with urothelial cancer. The V call is TRBV5-6, the J call TRBJ1-2; 8 positions match TRBD1. CDR3 bases: TGTGCCAGCAGCTGGGACAGGCGAGCTAACTATGGCTACACCTTC. Its protein is CASSWDRRANYGYTF. Looking up the rest from reference TRBV5-6 and TRBJ1-2 gives the full variable domain: DAGVTQSPTHLIKTRGQQVTLRCSPKSGHDTVSWYQQALGQGPQFIFQYYEEEERQRGNFPDRFSGHQFPNYSSELNVNALLLGDSALYLCASSWDRRANYGYTFGSGTRLTVV.